This TCR beta chain was profiled in a study of cytomegalovirus exposure and HLA in healthy donors. PCR was performed using 60 Vbeta and 13 Jbeta primers. Method: immunoSEQ multiplex PCR; TCRdb's copy keeps in-frame clones and lacks some. This table holds roughly 150,000 clones, 80% to 90% found once. This clone was seen a handful of times. In germline, CDR1 is SGHRS, CDR2 YFSETQ. CDR3 length equals 13 residues. The V end lost 1 base, the J end lost 11 bases, and 14 bases lay between the germline ends. Sequences were obtained from PBMCs. The origin of this receptor is a man aged 25 to 40 in good health and CMV-seropositive. V and J are TRBV5-1 and TRBJ2-3; D perhaps matches TRBD1 (6 bases). The CDR3 protein is CASSLIQGGWQYF. The CDR3 DNA reads as TGCGCCAGCAGCTTGATACAGGGTGGTTGGCAGTATTTT.